This T cell receptor (beta chain) was recovered during a study of tumor T cells in aggressive B-cell lymphoma. The assay was immunoSEQ multiplex PCR, and TCRdb's table has in-frame clones only and misses some. The sample consists of thousands of clones, 80% to 85% of them appearing once. V was shortened by 4 bases and J by 5 bases, with 15 bases between the two germline ends. The CDR3 sequence is 14 residues long. CDR1 and CDR2 from the germline V gene are SGHKS and YYEKEE (reference sequence). In its sample, this clone was seen once. Material: tumor tissue. The source is an adult with diffuse large B cell lymphoma. The V and J genes are TRBV5-5 and TRBJ1-2, with D maybe TRBD1 (5 bases). CDR3 amino acids: CASSRGGVSYGYTF. The CDR3 bases are TGTGCCAGCAGCCGGGGAGGGGTCAGTTATGGCTACACCTTC. The variable domain in full, with the rest retrieved from reference TRBV5-5 and TRBJ1-2, is DAGVTQSPTHLIKTRGQQVTLRCSPISGHKSVSWYQQVLGQGPQFIFQYYEKEERGRGNFPDRFSARQFPNYSSELNVNALLLGDSALYLCASSRGGVSYGYTFGSGTRLTVV.